Presented here are 10 T cell receptor beta chains from one specimen sequenced in a study of blood T cells in healthy people across ages. Then a second PCR, running about 6 to 11 cycles, was carried out with a sample-barcoded 5' primer and a J-beta primer mix. Each CDR3 protein is one row after TCRdb ran MiXCR on the 5' RACE reads. The sample holds roughly 1,500,000 distinct CDR3 sequences, 30% to 35% seen once. Material for sequencing was blood. Source of these receptors: a woman aged 25 to 45 in good health.

This clonotype was detected a few times. CDR3 DNA: TGTGCCAGCAGTTACCAAGGTTCGGCGGCGGGACTCCCTGGCTACACCTTC. As protein: CASSYQGSAAGLPGYTF. The V gene is TRBV6-6, the J gene TRBJ1-2; D is possibly TRBD1 (5 bases). Trimming pared 2 bases from V and 7 bases from J, leaving 23 bases between. This CDR3 is 17 amino acids long. Germline-derived CDR1 and CDR2 are MNHNY and SVGAGI (reference sequence).

Only a few counts were recorded for this clonotype. This chain connects TRBV20-1 to TRBJ1-2, with a possible D match to TRBD1 (5 bases). The CDR3 length is 13 residues. The germline gives CDR1 DFQATT, CDR2 SNEGSKA (reference sequence). The V end lost 2 bases, the J end lost 4 bases, and 11 bases lay between the germline ends. CDR3 loop: CSARTGRTYGYTF. The CDR3 region has the DNA TGCAGTGCTAGAACAGGCAGGACCTATGGCTACACCTTC.

This clonotype occurred a few times. The V call is TRBV10-3, the J call TRBJ1-5; tentatively, D is TRBD1 (6 bases). This CDR3 is built from 15 residues. The germline CDR1 and CDR2 sequences are ENHRY and SYGVKD. Trimming took 11 bases from V and 1 from J, leaving 18 bases between them. CDR3: CASSGSGASNQPQHF. Written as DNA, the CDR3 is TGTGCCTCATCGGGATCGGGGGCGAGCAATCAGCCCCAGCATTTT.

This clonotype was recorded a few times. The V and J genes are TRBV24-1 and TRBJ2-1; possibly TRBD1 or TRBD2 for D (5 bases each). The V gene's germline CDR1 is KGHDR and CDR2 SFDVKD. The V end lost 1 base, the J end lost 9 bases, and 15 bases lay between the germline ends. The CDR3 covers 15 residues. CDR3 sequence (DNA): TGTGCCACCAGTGATTTAAGGGTTTGGGACGGTGAGCAGTTCTTC. Protein: CATSDLRVWDGEQFF.

This clonotype has a handful of counts. This chain connects TRBV27 to TRBJ2-2; D not resolved. CDR1 MNHEY and CDR2 SMNVEV come from the germline V gene (reference sequence). The CDR3 covers 15 residues. Trimming stripped 5 bases from V and 1 base from J, with 11 bases between. The CDR3 region is CASSLRGVNTGELFF. For the CDR3, the DNA is TGTGCCAGCAGTCTTCGCGGAGTGAACACCGGGGAGCTGTTTTTT.

The V call is TRBV7-3, the J call TRBJ1-1; 7 positions agree with TRBD1. Looked up from germline, CDR1 is SGHTA and CDR2 is FQGTGA. V was pared by 5 bases and J by 0 bases, with 6 bases of the junction left unmatched. The CDR3 length is 15 residues. The CDR3 reads CASSPTGPMNTEAFF. The CDR3 DNA reads as TGTGCCAGCAGCCCGACAGGGCCCATGAACACTGAAGCTTTCTTT. The variable domain in full, completed from reference TRBV7-3 and TRBJ1-1, reads GAGVSQTPSNKVTEKGKYVELRCDPISGHTALYWYRQSLGQGPEFLIYFQGTGAADDSGLPNDRFFAVRPEGSVSTLKIQRTERGDSAVYLCASSPTGPMNTEAFFGQGTRLTVV.

The chain uses TRBV2 and TRBJ2-3; 14 bases fit TRBD2. CDR3 size: 15 residues. Per the germline V gene, CDR1 is SNHLY and CDR2 is FYNNEI. Germline trimming cut 7 bases from V and 3 bases from J; bases unmatched to any gene: 3. For the CDR3, the DNA is TGTGCCAGCACCGGACTAGCGGGGGGAACAGATACGCAGTATTTT. It translates to CASTGLAGGTDTQYF.

This chain connects TRBV4-1 to TRBJ2-1; 8 nucleotides align to TRBD1. V was pared by 3 bases and J by 2 bases, with 6 bases of the junction left unmatched. The CDR3 loop spans 16 amino acids. Germline CDR1 is MGHRA and CDR2 is YSYEKL. This CDR3 reads CASSHGQGRPYNEQFF. CDR3 in DNA: TGCGCCAGCAGCCATGGACAGGGCAGGCCCTACAATGAGCAGTTCTTC.

In regard to this clonotype: Here the CDR3 omits its conserved ending phenylalanine or tryptophan, so a read error is the likely source. The J gene is TRBJ2-3, the V gene TRBV7-9; 11 nucleotides line up with TRBD2. CDR1 and CDR2 from the germline V gene are SEHNR and FQNEAQ (reference sequence). The CDR3 totals 16 residues. The V segment lost 6 bases and the J segment 0 bases; nucleotides outside the gene matches: 5. The CDR3 reads CASRKLAGASTDTQYL. The CDR3 coding sequence is TGTGCCAGCAGAAAACTAGCGGGGGCAAGCACAGATACGCAGTATTTG.

This clonotype was observed at least ten times. The V call is TRBV4-2, the J call TRBJ2-7; 7 bases fit TRBD1. V gave up 0 bases and J gave up 5 bases; unmatched junction bases: 7. Per germline, CDR1 LGHNA and CDR2 YNFKEQ. The CDR3 is 15 residues long. The CDR3 reads CASSQDRDSRNEQYF. In DNA, the CDR3 is TGTGCCAGCAGCCAAGACCGGGACAGCCGCAACGAGCAGTACTTC.